The 13 T cell receptor beta chains reported below all come from one sample, sequenced in a study of blood T cell repertoires in COVID-19. The repertoire was sequenced with immunoSEQ multiplex PCR; TCRdb's copy has only in-frame clones and lacks some. This table has 69,000 or so clones, almost 90% appearing once. Sequencing was carried out using peripheral blood. Receptors originate from a middle-aged man with acute or convalescent COVID-19.

This clone was found a few times. This chain links TRBV6-2 or TRBV6-3 with TRBJ1-2; D unresolved. This CDR3 has 12 amino acids. Germline assignment: CDR1 MNHEY and CDR2 SVGEGT. V lost 4 bases to trimming and J lost 8 bases, with 11 bases between them. The CDR3 nucleotides are TGTGCCAGCAGTTTTGGAGGGAACGGCTACACCTTC. This translates into CASSFGGNGYTF.

The chain combines TRBV2 with TRBJ1-2; tentatively, D is TRBD1 (5 bases). The germline V gene encodes CDR1 SNHLY and CDR2 FYNNEI. The CDR3 sequence is 13 residues long. Trimming took off 10 bases at V and 2 bases at J, with 14 bases between the two ends. The CDR3 region has the DNA TGTGCCACCAGCAGGGAATCCAACTATGGCTACACCTTC. Translation gives CATSRESNYGYTF.

This clone was recorded once. The V call is TRBV6-1, the J call TRBJ2-7; D is unresolved. Deletions cut 2 bases from V and 3 bases from J, with 14 bases between. Germline CDR1 reads MNHNS; CDR2 reads SASEGT. This CDR3 is built from 15 residues. CDR3 nucleotides: TGTGCCAGCAGTGAATTTGGCAGACCTAGCTACGAGCAGTACTTC. As protein: CASSEFGRPSYEQYF.

V usage is TRBV19 and J usage is TRBJ1-1; weak D call: TRBD1 (6 bases). Per germline, CDR1 LNHDA and CDR2 SQIVND (reference sequence). This CDR3 has 13 amino acids. V was shortened by 5 bases and J by 1 base, with 8 bases between the two germline ends. The CDR3 is CASSEQGNTEAFF. The CDR3 nucleotides read TGTGCCAGTAGTGAACAGGGGAACACTGAAGCTTTCTTT.

The genes are TRBV24-1 and TRBJ1-5; D is ambiguous. The length of the CDR3 is 17 residues. V dropped 9 bases and J dropped 0 bases, with 20 bases sitting between them. Germline V CDR1 and CDR2: KGHDR, SFDVKD. The CDR3 DNA reads TGTGCCACCCACCTGGGCAGCCACCTCTATAGCAATCAGCCCCAGCATTTT. Translation: CATHLGSHLYSNQPQHF.

The chain uses TRBV5-1 and TRBJ1-3; no definite D call. The CDR3 has 16 amino acids. Trimming cost V 0 bases and J 1 base, with 11 bases left between them. Germline V gene data show CDR1 as SGHRS and CDR2 as YFSETQ. The CDR3 reads CASSLGPIESGNTIYF. The CDR3 nucleotides read TGCGCCAGCAGCTTGGGGCCGATTGAATCTGGAAACACCATATATTTT.

The chain links TRBV6-5 to TRBJ2-7; 12 positions agree with TRBD1. This CDR3 is built from 13 residues. Germline CDR1 MNHEY, CDR2 SVGAGI. V was pared by 8 bases and J by 3 bases, with 2 bases of the junction left unmatched. This chain's CDR3 is CASGTGGYYEQYF. The DNA for the CDR3 is TGTGCCAGCGGGACAGGGGGCTACTACGAGCAGTACTTC.

This rearrangement joins TRBV28 to TRBJ1-2; D is ambiguous. The CDR3 totals 12 residues. Germline lookup yields CDR1 MDHEN and CDR2 SYDVKM. Trimming cost V 2 bases and J 5 bases, with 6 bases left between them. CDR3 sequence (DNA): TGTGCCAGCAGTTTAGGAGCTTATGGCTACACCTTC. This encodes CASSLGAYGYTF.

The chain employs TRBV30 and TRBJ2-7; tentative D call: TRBD2 (7 bases). The length of the CDR3 is 12 residues. The V gene's germline CDR1 is GTSNPN and CDR2 SVGIG (reference sequence). With 5 bases removed from V and 2 bases from J, the gap between germline ends came to 10 bases. CDR3 residues: CAWAGAPYEQYF. Written as DNA, the CDR3 is TGTGCCTGGGCGGGGGCCCCCTACGAGCAGTACTTC.

This clone was seen just once. The gene calls are TRBV4-3 and TRBJ2-1; 7 nucleotides match TRBD2. V was clipped by 0 bases and J by 3 bases; unmatched bases: 5. CDR1 is LGHNA, CDR2 YSLEER, per germline. The CDR3 has 16 residues. CDR3 sequence: CASSQDFGGVYNEQFF. Written as DNA, the CDR3 is TGCGCCAGCAGCCAAGATTTTGGGGGGGTCTACAATGAGCAGTTCTTC.

This clone appeared a few times. This chain joins TRBV2 and TRBJ2-7; 8 bases are a match to TRBD2. The ends lost 0 bases at V and 2 bases at J; junction bases unmatched: 3. This CDR3 has 15 residues. Per the germline V gene, CDR1 is SNHLY and CDR2 is FYNNEI. CDR3 nucleotide sequence: TGTGCCAGCAGTGAAGCGGCGGGAGGTCCCTACGAGCAGTACTTC. Encoded protein: CASSEAAGGPYEQYF.

The chain is built from TRBV19 and TRBJ2-7; 8 nucleotides agree with TRBD2. CDR1 is LNHDA, CDR2 SQIVND, per germline (reference sequence). Trimming removed 5 bases from V and 5 bases from J; junction bases left unmatched: 17. This CDR3 is 17 amino acids long. The CDR3, as DNA: TGTGCCAGTAGTCTTGCTAGCGGGTACGACTCGGGAAACGAGCAGTACTTC. As protein: CASSLASGYDSGNEQYF. Together with reference TRBV19 and TRBJ2-7, the CDR3 gives the full variable domain: DGGITQSPKYLFRKEGQNVTLSCEQNLNHDAMYWYRQDPGQGLRLIYYSQIVNDFQKGDIAEGYSVSREKKESFPLTVTSAQKNPTAFYLCASSLASGYDSGNEQYFGPGTRLTVT.

This chain uses TRBV2 with TRBJ1-6; weak D call: TRBD1 (5 bases). CDR3 length: 14 residues. Trimming removed 4 bases at V and 6 bases at J, with 10 bases between. Germline assignment: CDR1 SNHLY and CDR2 FYNNEI. Written as DNA, the CDR3 is TGTGCCAGCAGTGGGGGGACTGCTAATTCACCCCTCCACTTT. This sequence encodes CASSGGTANSPLHF.